The clone carrying this T cell receptor (beta chain) appeared many times. This sample is part of a study of T cell repertoires in cytomegalovirus infection. One entry per CDR3 protein results from TCRdb running MiXCR on the reads. The sample records 300,000 to 450,000 distinct CDR3 sequences, about a sixth being singletons. The CDR3 extends over 14 amino acids. The V and J ends lost 8 bases and 3 bases, in that order; junction bases with no gene match: 7. Sequencing input: PBMCs. The genes are TRBV12-3 or TRBV12-4 and TRBJ1-1; 9 nucleotides align to TRBD1. The receptor was isolated from a human donor in good health (CMV status not recorded). Some clones in this sample may be carry-over from other donors' samples. In DNA, the CDR3 is TGTGCCAGCTCCGGGACAGGGAGAGACACTGAAGCTTTCTTT. This sequence encodes CASSGTGRDTEAFF.